This TCR beta chain was captured in a study of metastatic and nonmetastatic thyroid tumors. Study information: Repertoire data that came from the blood and tumor or nodule tissue of malignant and benign thyroid patients were compared. Regarding the study as a whole: Significantly greater TCR beta diversity was reportedly found in malignant thyroid tumors than in benign nodules (in blood and tumor).

Patients underwent thyroid surgery, and none had received any treatment before it. With MiXCR, TCRdb reprocessed the PCR reads. The repertoire holds 15,000 to 19,000 clones, with about 3.5% as singletons. Trimming took 5 bases from V and 2 from J; bases not matched to a gene: 9. CDR1 is SQVTM, CDR2 ANQGSEA, per germline. The CDR3 is 15 amino acids. Turning to this clone: Its specificity is not known.

This sequence was found in a female donor with papillary thyroid cancer or a benign thyroid nodule (not recorded which). Some clones in this sample may be carry-over from other donors' samples. The chain combines TRBV29-1 with TRBJ2-3, with 8 bases that match TRBD2. Material for sequencing was tumor tissue. The CDR3 DNA is TGCAGCGTTATTCTAACTAGCGGAATCACAGATACGCAGTATTTT. Amino acids: CSVILTSGITDTQYF.